This TCR beta chain is from a study of CD8 T cells in Susac syndrome. General study findings and limits: None of the CD4+ T cell repertoires in Susac syndrome showed clonal expansion.

Germline-derived CDR1 and CDR2 are DFQATT and SNEGSKA (reference sequence). The CDR3 runs to 15 residues. V was pared by 6 bases and J by 0 bases, with 11 bases of the junction left unmatched. An input of about 0.5 to 1 ug of RNA was subjected to reverse transcription using random hexamers. An immunoSEQ multiplex PCR amplified TCR beta CDR3 over 54 Vbeta and 13 Jbeta. TCRdb itself ran the immunoSEQ multiplex PCR reads through MiXCR, one entry per CDR3 protein. The table shows 150,000 to 200,000 distinct CDR3 sequences, with roughly 94% occurring only once. A word on this clonotype: The antigen remains unidentified.

The chain is built from TRBV20-1 and TRBJ2-7; 7 bases map to TRBD1. This TCR was recovered from a human donor with Susac syndrome. The material sequenced was CD4+ T cells from PBMCs. Written as DNA, the CDR3 is TGCAGTGCAGCGAACCCCAGGGGGAGCTCCTACGAGCAGTACTTC. As protein: CSAANPRGSSYEQYF.